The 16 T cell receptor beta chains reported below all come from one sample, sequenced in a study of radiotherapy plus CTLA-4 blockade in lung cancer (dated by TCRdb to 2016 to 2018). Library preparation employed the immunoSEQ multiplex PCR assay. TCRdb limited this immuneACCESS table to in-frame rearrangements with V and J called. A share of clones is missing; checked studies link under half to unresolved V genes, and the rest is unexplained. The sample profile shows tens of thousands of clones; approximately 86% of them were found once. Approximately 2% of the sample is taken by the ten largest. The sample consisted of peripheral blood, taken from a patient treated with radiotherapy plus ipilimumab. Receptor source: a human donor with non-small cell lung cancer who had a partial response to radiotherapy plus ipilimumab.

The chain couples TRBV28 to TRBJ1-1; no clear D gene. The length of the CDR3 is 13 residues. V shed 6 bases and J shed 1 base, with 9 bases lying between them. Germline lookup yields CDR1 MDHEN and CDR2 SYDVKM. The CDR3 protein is CASSPAGNTEAFF. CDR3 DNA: TGTGCCAGCAGCCCGGCGGGGAACACTGAAGCTTTCTTT.

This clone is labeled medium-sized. CDR3 nucleotides: TGTGCCAGCAGTTACCCACCTACAGGGGCCAGCGATGAAGCTTTCTTT. Its translation is CASSYPPTGASDEAFF. V and J are TRBV6-6 and TRBJ1-1; 7 nucleotides agree with TRBD1. This CDR3 is built from 16 residues. Trimming took 2 bases from V and 7 from J; bases not matched to a gene: 13. Germline values: CDR1 MNHNY, CDR2 SVGAGI (reference sequence).

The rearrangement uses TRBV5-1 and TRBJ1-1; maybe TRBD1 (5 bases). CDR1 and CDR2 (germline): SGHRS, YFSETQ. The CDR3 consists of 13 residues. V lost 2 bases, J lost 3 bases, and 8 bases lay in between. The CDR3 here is CASSFTRDTEAFF. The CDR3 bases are TGCGCCAGCAGCTTTACCAGGGACACTGAAGCTTTCTTT.

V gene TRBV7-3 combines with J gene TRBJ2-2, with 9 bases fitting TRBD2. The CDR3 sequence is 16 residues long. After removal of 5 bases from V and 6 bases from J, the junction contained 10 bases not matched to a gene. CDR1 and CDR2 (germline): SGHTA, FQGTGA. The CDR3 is CASSRWGSGSSGELFF. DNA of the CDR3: TGTGCCAGCAGCCGTTGGGGTAGCGGGAGTTCCGGGGAGCTGTTTTTT.

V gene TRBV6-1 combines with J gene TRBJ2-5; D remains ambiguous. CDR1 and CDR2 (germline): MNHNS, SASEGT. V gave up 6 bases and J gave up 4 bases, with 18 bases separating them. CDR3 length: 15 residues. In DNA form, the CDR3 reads TGTGCCAGCAGGGCGGATATGAGGTCTGCAGAGACCCAGTACTTC. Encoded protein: CASRADMRSAETQYF.

The CDR3 protein is CASSHGDRDFSEAFF. Written as DNA, the CDR3 is TGTGCCAGCAGCCATGGAGACAGGGATTTTTCTGAAGCTTTCTTT. This chain connects TRBV11-1 to TRBJ1-1; 7 bases line up with TRBD1. V trimming: 5 bases; J trimming: 6 bases; junction bases outside the gene matches: 12. CDR1 and CDR2 (germline): SGHAT, FQDESV (reference sequence). The CDR3 loop spans 15 amino acids. Drawing the rest from reference TRBV11-1 and TRBJ1-1, the complete variable domain is EAEVAQSPRYKITEKSQAVAFWCDPISGHATLYWYRQILGQGPELLVQFQDESVVDDSQLPKDRFSAERLKGVDSTLKIQPAELGDSAMYLCASSHGDRDFSEAFFGQGTRLTVV.

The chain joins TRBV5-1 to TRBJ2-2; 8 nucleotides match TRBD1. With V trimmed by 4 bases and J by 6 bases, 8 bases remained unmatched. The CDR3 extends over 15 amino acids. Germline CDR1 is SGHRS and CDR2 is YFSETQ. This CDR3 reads CASSSRGQRAGELFF. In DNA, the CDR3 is TGCGCCAGCAGCAGCAGGGGGCAGAGGGCCGGGGAGCTGTTTTTT. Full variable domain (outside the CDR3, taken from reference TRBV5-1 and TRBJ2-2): KAGVTQTPRYLIKTRGQQVTLSCSPISGHRSVSWYQQTPGQGLQFLFEYFSETQRNKGNFPGRFSGRQFSNSRSEMNVSTLELGDSALYLCASSSRGQRAGELFFGEGSRLTVL.

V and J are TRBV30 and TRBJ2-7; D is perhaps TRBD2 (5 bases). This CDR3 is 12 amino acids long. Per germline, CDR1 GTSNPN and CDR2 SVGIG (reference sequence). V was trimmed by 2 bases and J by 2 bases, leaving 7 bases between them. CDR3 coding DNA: TGTGCCTGGAGTACTAGTACCTACGAGCAGTACTTC. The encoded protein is CAWSTSTYEQYF.

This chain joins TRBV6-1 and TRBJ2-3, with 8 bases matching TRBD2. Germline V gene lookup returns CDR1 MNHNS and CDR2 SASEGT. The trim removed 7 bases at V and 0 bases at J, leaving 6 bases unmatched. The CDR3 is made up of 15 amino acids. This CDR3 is CASKRLAPSTDTQYF. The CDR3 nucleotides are TGTGCCAGCAAAAGACTAGCGCCTAGCACAGATACGCAGTATTTT.

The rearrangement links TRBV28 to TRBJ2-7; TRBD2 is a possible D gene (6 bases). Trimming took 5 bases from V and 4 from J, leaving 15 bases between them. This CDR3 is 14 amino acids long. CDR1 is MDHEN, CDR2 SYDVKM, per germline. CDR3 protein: CASSVHVGTYEQYV. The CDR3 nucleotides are TGTGCCAGCAGTGTCCACGTAGGGACTTACGAGCAGTACGTC.

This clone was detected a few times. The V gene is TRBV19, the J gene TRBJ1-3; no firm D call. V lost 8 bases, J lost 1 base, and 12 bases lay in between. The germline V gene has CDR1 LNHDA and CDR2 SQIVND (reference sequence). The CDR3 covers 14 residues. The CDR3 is CASSRERSGNTIYF. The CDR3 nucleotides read TGTGCCAGTTCCCGGGAGAGGTCTGGAAACACCATATATTTT.

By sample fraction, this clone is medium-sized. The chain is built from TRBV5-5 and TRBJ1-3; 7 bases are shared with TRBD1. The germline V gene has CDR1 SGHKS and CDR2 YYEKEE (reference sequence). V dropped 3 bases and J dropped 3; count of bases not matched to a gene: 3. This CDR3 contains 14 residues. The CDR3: CASSSGGIGNTIYF. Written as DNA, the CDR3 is TGTGCCAGCAGCTCAGGGGGTATTGGAAACACCATATATTTT. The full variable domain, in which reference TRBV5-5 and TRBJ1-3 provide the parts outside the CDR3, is DAGVTQSPTHLIKTRGQQVTLRCSPISGHKSVSWYQQVLGQGPQFIFQYYEKEERGRGNFPDRFSARQFPNYSSELNVNALLLGDSALYLCASSSGGIGNTIYFGEGSWLTVV.

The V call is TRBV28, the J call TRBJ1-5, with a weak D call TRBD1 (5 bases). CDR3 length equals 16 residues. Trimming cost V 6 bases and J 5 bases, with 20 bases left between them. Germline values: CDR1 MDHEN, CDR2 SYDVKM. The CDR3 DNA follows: TGTGCCAGCAGCCTTAGTGGGACTACTCTGTATCAGCCCCAGCATTTT. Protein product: CASSLSGTTLYQPQHF.

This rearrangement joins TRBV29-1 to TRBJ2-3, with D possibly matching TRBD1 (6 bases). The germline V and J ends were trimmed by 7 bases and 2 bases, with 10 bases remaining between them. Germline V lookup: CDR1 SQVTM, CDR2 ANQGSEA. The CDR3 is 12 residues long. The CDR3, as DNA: TGCAGCGGACAGGCCAACACAGATACGCAGTATTTT. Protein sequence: CSGQANTDTQYF.

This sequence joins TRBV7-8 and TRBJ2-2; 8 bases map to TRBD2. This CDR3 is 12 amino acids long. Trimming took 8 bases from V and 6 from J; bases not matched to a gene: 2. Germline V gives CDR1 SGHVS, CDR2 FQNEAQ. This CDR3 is CASRREAGELFF. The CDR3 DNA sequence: TGTGCCAGCCGGCGGGAGGCCGGGGAGCTGTTTTTT.

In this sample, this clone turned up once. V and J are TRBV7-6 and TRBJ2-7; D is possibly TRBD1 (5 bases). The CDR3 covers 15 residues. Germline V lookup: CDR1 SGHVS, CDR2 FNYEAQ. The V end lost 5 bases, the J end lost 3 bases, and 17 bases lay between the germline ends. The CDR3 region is CASSPTAKALYEQYF. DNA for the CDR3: TGTGCCAGCAGCCCGACAGCCAAAGCTCTCTACGAGCAGTACTTC.